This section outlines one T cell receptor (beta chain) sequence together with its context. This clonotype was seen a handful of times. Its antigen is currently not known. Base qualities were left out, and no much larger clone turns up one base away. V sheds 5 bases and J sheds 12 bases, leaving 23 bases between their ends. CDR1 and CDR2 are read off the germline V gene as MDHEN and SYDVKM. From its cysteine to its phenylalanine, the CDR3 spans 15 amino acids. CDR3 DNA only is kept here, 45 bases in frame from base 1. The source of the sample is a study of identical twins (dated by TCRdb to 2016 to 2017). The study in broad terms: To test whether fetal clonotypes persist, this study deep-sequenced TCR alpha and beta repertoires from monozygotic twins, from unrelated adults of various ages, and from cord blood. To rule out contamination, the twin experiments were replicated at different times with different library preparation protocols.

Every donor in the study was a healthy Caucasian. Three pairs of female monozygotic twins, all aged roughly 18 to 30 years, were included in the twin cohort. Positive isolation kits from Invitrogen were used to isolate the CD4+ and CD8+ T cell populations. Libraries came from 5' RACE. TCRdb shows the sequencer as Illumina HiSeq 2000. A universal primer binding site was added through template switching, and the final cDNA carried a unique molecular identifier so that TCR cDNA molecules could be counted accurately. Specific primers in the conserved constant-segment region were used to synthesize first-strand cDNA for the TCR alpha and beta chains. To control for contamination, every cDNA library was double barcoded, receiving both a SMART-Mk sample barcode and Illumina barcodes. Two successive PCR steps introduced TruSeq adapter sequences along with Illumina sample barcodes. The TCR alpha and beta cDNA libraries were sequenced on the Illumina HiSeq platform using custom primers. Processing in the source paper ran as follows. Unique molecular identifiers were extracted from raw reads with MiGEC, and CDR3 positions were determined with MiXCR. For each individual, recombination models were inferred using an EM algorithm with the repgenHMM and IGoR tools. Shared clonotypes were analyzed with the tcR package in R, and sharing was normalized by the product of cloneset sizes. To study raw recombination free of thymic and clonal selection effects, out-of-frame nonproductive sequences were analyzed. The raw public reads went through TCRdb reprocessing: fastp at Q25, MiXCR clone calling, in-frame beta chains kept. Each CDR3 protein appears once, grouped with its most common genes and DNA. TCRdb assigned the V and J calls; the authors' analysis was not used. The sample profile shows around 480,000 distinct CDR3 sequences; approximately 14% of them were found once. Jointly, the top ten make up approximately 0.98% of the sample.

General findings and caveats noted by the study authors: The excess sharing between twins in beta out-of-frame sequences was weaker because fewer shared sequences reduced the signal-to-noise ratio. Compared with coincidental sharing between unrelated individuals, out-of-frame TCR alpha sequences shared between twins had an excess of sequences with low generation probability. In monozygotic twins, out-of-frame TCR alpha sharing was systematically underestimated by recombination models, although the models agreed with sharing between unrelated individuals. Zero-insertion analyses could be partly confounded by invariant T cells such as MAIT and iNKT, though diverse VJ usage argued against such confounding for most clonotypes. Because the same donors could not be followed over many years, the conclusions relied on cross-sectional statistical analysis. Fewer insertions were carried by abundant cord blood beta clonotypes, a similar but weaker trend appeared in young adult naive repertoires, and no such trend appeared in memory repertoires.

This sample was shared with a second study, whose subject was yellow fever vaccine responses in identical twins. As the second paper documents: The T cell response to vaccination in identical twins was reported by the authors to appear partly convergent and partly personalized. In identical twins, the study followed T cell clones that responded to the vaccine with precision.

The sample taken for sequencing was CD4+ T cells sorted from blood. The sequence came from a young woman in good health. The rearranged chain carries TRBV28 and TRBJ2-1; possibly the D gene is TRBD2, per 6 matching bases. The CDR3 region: CASSRRGPTRQGQFF. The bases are TGTGCCAGCAGTAGGCGGGGTCCTACCCGTCAGGGGCAGTTCTTC.